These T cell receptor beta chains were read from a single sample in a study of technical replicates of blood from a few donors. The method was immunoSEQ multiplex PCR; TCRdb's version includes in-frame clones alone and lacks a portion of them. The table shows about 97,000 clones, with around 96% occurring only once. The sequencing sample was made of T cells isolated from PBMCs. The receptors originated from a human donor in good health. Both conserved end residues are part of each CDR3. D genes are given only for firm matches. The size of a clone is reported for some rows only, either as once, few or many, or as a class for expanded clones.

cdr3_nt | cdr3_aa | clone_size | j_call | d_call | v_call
TGTGCCAGCAGTCGTCCGGGAACAGGCACAGATACGCAGTATTTT | CASSRPGTGTDTQYF | - | TRBJ2-3 | - | TRBV28
TGCGCCAGCAGCTACGGCCCTTCGACAGGGGCAGGGAACACCATATATTTT | CASSYGPSTGAGNTIYF | - | TRBJ1-3 | TRBD1 | TRBV5-1
TGTGCCAGCAGCTATGGACAGGGTAGAAGAGACGAGCAGTACTTC | CASSYGQGRRDEQYF | - | TRBJ2-7 | TRBD1 | TRBV5-6
TGTGCCAGCAGCTACGCCGGACTAGCGGGAGCAGAGACCCAGTACTTC | CASSYAGLAGAETQYF | - | TRBJ2-5 | TRBD2 | TRBV11-3
TGTGCCTGGAGTCGTCCCCGGGAACAGTCCCAGCATTTT | CAWSRPREQSQHF | - | TRBJ1-5 | - | TRBV30
TGTGCCAGCAGCTTAGCCAGGGCTTTCACAGATACGCAGTATTTT | CASSLARAFTDTQYF | - | TRBJ2-3 | - | TRBV7-9
TGTGCCAGCAGCTTAGGAGGGTTGCGGGGGCAAGAGACCCAGTACTTC | CASSLGGLRGQETQYF | - | TRBJ2-5 | TRBD2 | TRBV7-2
TGCGCCAGCAGTGAAGGGGGACGGGACGAGCAGTACTTC | CASSEGGRDEQYF | - | TRBJ2-7 | - | TRBV10-1
TGCGCCAGCAGTGACCCCGGGACAGCATACAATGAGCAGTTCTTC | CASSDPGTAYNEQFF | - | TRBJ2-1 | TRBD1 | TRBV10-1
TGTGCCAGTAAGAAGGGGGTAAGTCAGCCCCAGCATTTT | CASKKGVSQPQHF | - | TRBJ1-5 | - | TRBV19
TGCGCCAGCAGCTTGGATGCAGTGAATGGCTACACCTTC | CASSLDAVNGYTF | - | TRBJ1-2 | - | TRBV5-1
TGCGCCAGCAGCTTGGGACATAACTACGAGCAGTACTTC | CASSLGHNYEQYF | - | TRBJ2-7 | - | TRBV5-1
TGTGCCAGCAGCCAAGGGCCGCTACAGGGGGCGGATGAGCAGTTCTTC | CASSQGPLQGADEQFF | - | TRBJ2-1 | TRBD1 | TRBV4-2
TGTGCCAGCAGTTTAGGGACAGCGTTTAATGAAAAACTGTTTTTT | CASSLGTAFNEKLFF | once | TRBJ1-4 | TRBD1 | TRBV28
TGTGCCAGCAGCCCTACGGCGGGGGGGTCAGATACGCAGTATTTT | CASSPTAGGSDTQYF | - | TRBJ2-3 | TRBD2 | TRBV11-3
TGTGCCAGCAGCTTAGAGGGGGCTTTTGCAGATACGCAGTATTTT | CASSLEGAFADTQYF | - | TRBJ2-3 | TRBD1 | TRBV7-3
TGTGCCAGCAGTGCCGGGACAGGGATTCACGAGCAGTACTTC | CASSAGTGIHEQYF | once | TRBJ2-7 | TRBD1 | TRBV2
TGTGCCAGCAGTTTTGTCCAGGGGCTTTACACTGAAGCTTTCTTT | CASSFVQGLYTEAFF | - | TRBJ1-1 | - | TRBV28
TGTGCCAGCAAAAAAGATCCACTCCAAGAGACCCAGTACTTC | CASKKDPLQETQYF | - | TRBJ2-5 | - | TRBV7-3
TGTGCCAGCAGTTACTCGACAGGCGGCACCGGGGAACTGTTTTTT | CASSYSTGGTGELFF | - | TRBJ2-2 | - | TRBV6-5
TGTGCCAGCAGTTTATCACCCGGAGCCGGGGAGCTGTTTTTT | CASSLSPGAGELFF | - | TRBJ2-2 | - | TRBV28
TGTGCCAGCAGCTTCCAGGGGCAGGGGAACACTGAAGCTTTCTTT | CASSFQGQGNTEAFF | - | TRBJ1-1 | - | TRBV11-2
TGCGCCAGCAGCTTTTACTTGCTAGCGCATAGCACAGATACGCAGTATTTT | CASSFYLLAHSTDTQYF | - | TRBJ2-3 | - | TRBV5-1
TGTGCCATCGCAGTGGTAGCAAGCACCGGGGAGCTGTTTTTT | CAIAVVASTGELFF | - | TRBJ2-2 | - | TRBV10-3
TGTGCCAGTAGTACCTTTGACAGGAACTATGGCTACACCTTC | CASSTFDRNYGYTF | - | TRBJ1-2 | - | TRBV19
TGTGCCAGTAGTATGGCCCCGGCGGGGGCTGGGGCCAACGTCCTGACTTTC | CASSMAPAGAGANVLTF | - | TRBJ2-6 | TRBD2 | TRBV19
TGTGCCAGTAGTATCGGAGGGACTAGCGGGTTCACAGATACGCAGTATTTT | CASSIGGTSGFTDTQYF | - | TRBJ2-3 | TRBD2 | TRBV19
TGTGCCAGCTCAATCCCGGGACAGGGGAGCAATCAGCCCCAGCATTTT | CASSIPGQGSNQPQHF | - | TRBJ1-5 | - | TRBV21-1
TGTGCCAGTAGTCAGTACAGGAACACTGAAGCTTTCTTT | CASSQYRNTEAFF | - | TRBJ1-1 | - | TRBV19
TGTGCCAGCAGTTACTCGAGGTCAGCCTACGAGCAGTACTTC | CASSYSRSAYEQYF | - | TRBJ2-7 | - | TRBV6-5
TGTGCCAGCAGCTCGTCCGGGACAGGGTTTTTCGAGCAGTACTTC | CASSSSGTGFFEQYF | - | TRBJ2-7 | TRBD1 | TRBV4-2
TGTGCCAGCAGCCCCCGACGGGTAGAGACCCAGTACTTC | CASSPRRVETQYF | - | TRBJ2-5 | - | TRBV11-2
TGTGCCAGCAGACTCGACAGGGAATACGAGCAGTACTTC | CASRLDREYEQYF | - | TRBJ2-7 | TRBD1 | TRBV6-5
TGTGCCAGCAGCGGTAGCGGGAGGATTACAGATACGCAGTATTTT | CASSGSGRITDTQYF | - | TRBJ2-3 | TRBD2 | TRBV2
TGCGCCAGCAACTCCCATCTCACCGGGGAGCTGTTTTTT | CASNSHLTGELFF | once | TRBJ2-2 | - | TRBV5-1
TGTGCCAGCAGCCCACTAGCGGGAGAGACCCAGTACTTC | CASSPLAGETQYF | - | TRBJ2-5 | TRBD2 | TRBV2
TGTGCCAGCACCGACGCCAGGGGGTACTACGAGCAGTACTTC | CASTDARGYYEQYF | - | TRBJ2-7 | TRBD1 | TRBV6-5
TGTGCCAGCAGCTTGGAGGGACAGGGGAACACTGAAGCTTTCTTT | CASSLEGQGNTEAFF | once | TRBJ1-1 | TRBD1 | TRBV5-5
TGCGCCAGCAGCCAAGATACCGGGACTAGCGTATCCTACGAGCAGTACTTC | CASSQDTGTSVSYEQYF | - | TRBJ2-7 | TRBD2 | TRBV4-3
TGTGCCAGCAGCTTAATTACAGGGCAACTCGGCTACACCTTC | CASSLITGQLGYTF | - | TRBJ1-2 | - | TRBV7-2
TGTGCCAGCAGCGTAGACCCCGGGGTCTCTGGAAACACCATATATTTT | CASSVDPGVSGNTIYF | - | TRBJ1-3 | - | TRBV9
TGTGCCAGCAGTTACTCGACAGGGACAGATACGCAGTATTTT | CASSYSTGTDTQYF | - | TRBJ2-3 | TRBD1 | TRBV6-5
TGTGCCTGGAGTGTACGTTCAATGGCAGGGGTTGATCAGCCCCAGCATTTT | CAWSVRSMAGVDQPQHF | - | TRBJ1-5 | - | TRBV30
TGCGCCAGCAGTCGACTAGCGGGGACCGTAGTCACAGATACGCAGTATTTT | CASSRLAGTVVTDTQYF | - | TRBJ2-3 | TRBD2 | TRBV10-1
TGTGCCAGCAGTTACTCGAGAGACTACGAGCAGTACTTC | CASSYSRDYEQYF | once | TRBJ2-7 | - | TRBV6-5
TGTGCCAGCAGTTATGATGCCGGGACTAACTATGGCTACACCTTC | CASSYDAGTNYGYTF | - | TRBJ1-2 | - | TRBV6-5
TGTGCCAGCAGTTCGACTTCCGGGACAGTCCCCGGCTACACCTTC | CASSSTSGTVPGYTF | - | TRBJ1-2 | TRBD1 | TRBV27
TGTGCCAGCAGCTTAGGTGCGGGCGACACTGAAGCTTTCTTT | CASSLGAGDTEAFF | - | TRBJ1-1 | - | TRBV11-2
TGTGCCAGTATTTTGCGGGGAATGGGATCCTCTGGAAACACCATATATTTT | CASILRGMGSSGNTIYF | - | TRBJ1-3 | - | TRBV19